A single sample gave rise to the 14 T cell receptor beta chains below, sequenced in a study of T cells after posttransplantation cyclophosphamide. Cyclophosphamide on days +3 and +4 followed busulfan-fludarabine conditioning and a marrow graft. The protocol was immunoSEQ multiplex PCR, while the TCRdb copy is restricted to in-frame clones and leaves out a portion. The data show tens of thousands of clones, about 90% seen once. The sequences come from PBMCs, collected about 62 days after allogeneic stem cell transplant with posttransplant cyclophosphamide. The receptors were gathered from a male patient aged 55-69 years who received an allogeneic stem cell transplant from a related donor and was CMV-positive. Some T cells may be transferred from the graft donor.

The chain uses TRBV19 and TRBJ1-1, with D unresolved. Germline values: CDR1 LNHDA, CDR2 SQIVND (reference sequence). Trimming stripped 5 bases from V and 5 bases from J, with 9 bases between. The CDR3 is 12 residues long. The CDR3 nucleotides read TGTGCCAGTAGTGTAGGAGGTACTGAAGCTTTCTTT. It codes for CASSVGGTEAFF.

This rearrangement joins TRBV5-1 to TRBJ1-6; 9 bases map to TRBD1. CDR3 size: 15 residues. The germline gives CDR1 SGHRS, CDR2 YFSETQ. Germline trimming cut 4 bases from V and 5 bases from J; bases unmatched to any gene: 4. The CDR3 region has the DNA TGCGCCAGCAGCCTGGGGGACAGGGATAATTCACCCCTCCACTTT. Protein product: CASSLGDRDNSPLHF.

The chain couples TRBV5-1 to TRBJ2-2; TRBD1 matches 8 bases. V lost 5 bases, J lost 4 bases, and 7 bases stayed unmatched. The CDR3 loop spans 15 amino acids. Germline V gives CDR1 SGHRS, CDR2 YFSETQ. The CDR3 loop is CASSTRGLATGELFF. The CDR3 DNA follows: TGCGCCAGCAGTACCAGGGGGCTGGCCACCGGGGAGCTGTTTTTT.

The chain recombines TRBV9 with TRBJ1-1; 9 bases are a match to TRBD1. The junction had 5 bases not matched to a gene; V was cut back by 0 bases and J by 5 bases. Germline CDR1 SGDLS, CDR2 YYNGEE. The CDR3 runs to 15 residues. CDR3 DNA sequence: TGTGCCAGCAGCGTAGAGGGACAGGGTGGAACTGAAGCTTTCTTT. Protein sequence: CASSVEGQGGTEAFF.

The chain carries TRBV18 and TRBJ2-7, with 8 bases fitting TRBD2. The CDR3 has 15 residues. Per the germline V gene, CDR1 is KGHSH and CDR2 is LQKENI. The trim removed 3 bases at V and 3 bases at J, leaving 7 bases unmatched. The CDR3 region has the DNA TGTGCCAGCTCACCGCGTACGGGGGGGGACTACGAGCAGTACTTC. Protein: CASSPRTGGDYEQYF.

This clone was seen once. The chain uses TRBV29-1 and TRBJ1-2; D perhaps matches TRBD1 (5 bases). The CDR3 has 12 residues. V was pared by 7 bases and J by 4 bases, with 13 bases between. Germline V gene lookup returns CDR1 SQVTM and CDR2 ANQGSEA. CDR3 loop: CSAVGEAYGYTF. As DNA, the CDR3 is TGCAGCGCAGTAGGGGAGGCCTATGGCTACACCTTC. Using reference TRBV29-1 and TRBJ1-2 for the parts outside the CDR3, the full variable domain is SAVISQKPSRDICQRGTSLTIQCQVDSQVTMMFWYRQQPGQSLTLIATANQGSEATYESGFVIDKFPISRPNLTFSTLTVSNMSPEDSSIYLCSAVGEAYGYTFGSGTRLTVV.

The chain employs TRBV4-1 and TRBJ2-5, with 8 nucleotides matching TRBD2. This CDR3 is built from 18 residues. Germline V CDR1 and CDR2: MGHRA, YSYEKL. V shed 3 bases and J 14 bases; nucleotides not matched to a gene: 26. The CDR3 is CASSQVVVTRGGLSLVYF. Written as DNA, the CDR3 is TGCGCCAGCAGCCAGGTTGTGGTGACACGGGGGGGTCTCTCTCTTGTATACTTC.

V usage is TRBV4-1 and J usage is TRBJ1-3, with 8 positions matching TRBD1. Germline assignment: CDR1 MGHRA and CDR2 YSYEKL. Trimming took 2 bases from V and 6 from J; bases not matched to a gene: 9. CDR3 length equals 16 residues. CDR3 nucleotides: TGCGCCAGCAGCCAACAAACACAGGGGGTTGAAAACACCATATATTTT. Translation gives CASSQQTQGVENTIYF.

Judged by abundance, this clone is medium-sized. The CDR3 DNA sequence: TGCGCCAGCGCAGGACTAGCGGGGGCCATCCAAGAGACCCAGTACTTC. It yields the protein CASAGLAGAIQETQYF. This chain joins TRBV10-1 and TRBJ2-5; 13 bases align to TRBD2. J gave up 1 base and V 8 bases, and 7 bases lay outside the gene matches. The CDR3 extends over 16 amino acids. Germline assignment: CDR1 WNHNN and CDR2 SYGVQD (reference sequence).

The CDR3 loop is CAWITLARADYGYTF. The CDR3 DNA reads as TGTGCCTGGATCACTCTTGCCAGGGCCGATTATGGCTACACCTTC. The genes are TRBV30 and TRBJ1-2; TRBD1 is a possible D gene (5 bases). From germline, CDR1 is GTSNPN and CDR2 SVGIG (reference sequence). The V end was cut by 4 bases, the J end by 5 bases, with 20 bases between. CDR3 length: 15 residues.

The chain joins TRBV18 to TRBJ1-5; a weak D match, TRBD1 (6 bases). Germline lookup yields CDR1 KGHSH and CDR2 LQKENI. The CDR3 is made up of 15 amino acids. V lost 6 bases, J lost 1 base, and 13 bases lay in between. CDR3 loop: CASSLQQGSNQPQHF. Here the CDR3 DNA reads TGTGCCAGCTCGCTACAACAGGGAAGCAATCAGCCCCAGCATTTT.

This chain connects TRBV5-6 to TRBJ2-1; TRBD1 matches 9 bases. Per germline, CDR1 SGHDT and CDR2 YYEEEE. J gave up 0 bases and V 2 bases, and 12 bases lay outside the gene matches. The CDR3 is 19 residues long. The DNA of the CDR3 is TGTGCCAGCAGCTTAAAGGACAGGGGAAAACCTTTCTCCTACAATGAGCAGTTCTTC. This sequence encodes CASSLKDRGKPFSYNEQFF.

This clone has only one observation. The rearrangement links TRBV10-3 to TRBJ2-3, with D possibly matching TRBD2 (5 bases). The CDR3 has 14 residues. Deletions cut 2 bases from V and 2 bases from J, with 8 bases between. The germline V gene has CDR1 ENHRY and CDR2 SYGVKD. The CDR3, as DNA: TGTGCCATCAGTGAGGAGGGAGACACAGATACGCAGTATTTT. It encodes CAISEEGDTDTQYF.

The chain is built from TRBV2 and TRBJ2-2; D might be TRBD1 (5 bases). Trimming shortened V by 6 bases and J by 4 bases, and 12 bases separated the two germline ends. The CDR3 is made up of 14 amino acids. Germline V gives CDR1 SNHLY, CDR2 FYNNEI. CDR3 in amino acids: CASRVGLGTGELFF. The CDR3 DNA is TGTGCCAGCAGGGTGGGGCTAGGCACCGGGGAGCTGTTTTTT.